A single sample gave rise to the 23 T cell receptor beta chains below, sequenced in a study of T cells in narcolepsy. Clones were sequenced by immunoSEQ multiplex PCR, and TCRdb holds only the in-frame ones, with some missing. The table lists over 30,000 clones, approximately 80% of them singletons. Specimen: CD45RA- memory CD4+ T cells from PBMCs. These receptors came from a human donor with narcolepsy.

This chain links TRBV11-3 with TRBJ1-5, with a weak D call TRBD1 (5 bases). V was cut by 1 base and J by 5 bases, with 15 bases left in between. The CDR3 is 16 amino acids. The germline gives CDR1 SGHNT, CDR2 YENEEA. In DNA, the CDR3 is TGTGCCAGCAGCTTAGGATCGACAGTCTACGATCAGCCCCAGCATTTT. It translates to CASSLGSTVYDQPQHF.

The rearrangement joins TRBV27 to TRBJ1-1; unclear D gene. V lost 0 bases and J 3 bases, leaving 8 bases between the germline ends. Germline V gives CDR1 MNHEY, CDR2 SMNVEV (reference sequence). This CDR3 spans 14 amino acids. Written as DNA, the CDR3 is TGTGCCAGCAGTTTATCCCCCCAGGACACTGAAGCTTTCTTT. It encodes CASSLSPQDTEAFF.

The chain links TRBV10-3 to TRBJ1-1; D not resolved. With 6 bases removed from V and 2 bases from J, the gap between germline ends came to 10 bases. CDR1 is ENHRY, CDR2 SYGVKD, per germline. The CDR3 spans 13 residues. The CDR3 bases are TGTGCCATCAGCCAGGACGGAAACACTGAAGCTTTCTTT. Translated: CAISQDGNTEAFF.

The rearrangement joins TRBV6-1 to TRBJ2-1; D is perhaps TRBD1 or TRBD2 (5 bases each). CDR3 length: 14 residues. Trimming removed 2 bases at V and 5 bases at J, with 10 bases between. The germline gives CDR1 MNHNS, CDR2 SASEGT. The CDR3 region is CASSERGRDNEQFF. The CDR3, as DNA: TGTGCCAGCAGTGAACGGGGCAGGGACAATGAGCAGTTCTTC.

The CDR3 DNA is TGTGCCAGCAGTCTTCCAGGGGCTGACACCGGGGAGCTGTTTTTT. Its translation: CASSLPGADTGELFF. V is TRBV5-4 and J is TRBJ2-2, with D perhaps matching TRBD1 (6 bases). Looked up from germline, CDR1 is SGHNT and CDR2 is YYREEE (reference sequence). Between the trimmed V and J ends, which lost 5 bases and 3 bases, there was a span of 14 bases. This CDR3 comprises 15 residues.

The chain links TRBV19 to TRBJ2-6, with D possibly TRBD1 on 6 matching bases. The V end lost 2 bases, the J end lost 2 bases, and 13 bases lay between the germline ends. The CDR3 runs to 17 residues. The V gene's germline CDR1 is LNHDA and CDR2 SQIVND (reference sequence). CDR3 DNA: TGTGCCAGTAGTATATCGGCCAGGGGAACTGGGGCCAACGTCCTGACTTTC. It translates to CASSISARGTGANVLTF.

The rearrangement uses TRBV30 and TRBJ2-2, with 12 positions matching TRBD1. CDR3 size: 14 residues. With V trimmed by 7 bases and J by 7 bases, 7 bases remained unmatched. Per the germline V gene, CDR1 is GTSNPN and CDR2 is SVGIG (reference sequence). CDR3 in DNA: TGTGCCTTGGGACAGGGGGCGCGGAACGGGGAGCTGTTTTTT. Amino acids: CALGQGARNGELFF. The variable domain in full, completed from reference TRBV30 and TRBJ2-2, reads SQTIHQWPATLVQPVGSPLSLECTVEGTSNPNLYWYRQAAGRGLQLLFYSVGIGQISSEVPQNLSASRPQDRQFILSSKKLLLSDSGFYLCALGQGARNGELFFGEGSRLTVL.

The rearrangement uses TRBV15 and TRBJ1-6; the D is unclear. The CDR3 loop spans 15 amino acids. The germline V gene has CDR1 LNHNV and CDR2 YYDKDF (reference sequence). V was cut by 2 bases and J by 8 bases, with 13 bases left in between. In DNA, the CDR3 is TGTGCCACCAGCAGATCCGGGCTGAGGGATTCACCCCTCCACTTT. Translation gives CATSRSGLRDSPLHF.

This clone has more than one count but fewer than ten. The CDR3 DNA is TGCGCCAGCAGTCTAGCGGGGGGCCGGATTAGCACAGATACGCAGTATTTT. It specifies CASSLAGGRISTDTQYF. V gene TRBV10-2 combines with J gene TRBJ2-3; 11 nucleotides agree with TRBD2. Per the germline V gene, CDR1 is WSHSY and CDR2 is SAAADI. CDR3 size: 17 residues. Trimming removed 5 bases from V and 0 bases from J; junction bases left unmatched: 7.

The gene calls are TRBV4-2 and TRBJ2-5; 15 nucleotides line up with TRBD2. In germline, CDR1 is LGHNA, CDR2 YNFKEQ. V lost 1 base and J lost 5; bases outside the gene matches: 5. CDR3 length: 17 amino acids. The CDR3 bases are TGTGCCAGCAGCCAAGCCGGGACTAGCGGGGGGCGGGAGACCCAGTACTTC. Translating it yields CASSQAGTSGGRETQYF.

The V and J genes are TRBV25-1 and TRBJ1-2; D is unresolved. The CDR3 runs to 17 residues. V was trimmed by 3 bases and J by 2 bases, leaving 19 bases between them. Looked up from germline, CDR1 is MGHDK and CDR2 is SYGVNS. In DNA, the CDR3 is TGTGCCAGCAGTGATACCCCTAGGGCCTCGGGGAACTATGGCTACACCTTC. This encodes CASSDTPRASGNYGYTF.

The genes are TRBV10-3 and TRBJ2-1; 7 bases map to TRBD2. The CDR3 extends over 16 amino acids. Germline trimming cut 6 bases from V and 0 bases from J; bases unmatched to any gene: 8. CDR1 ENHRY and CDR2 SYGVKD come from the germline V gene. The CDR3 DNA reads as TGTGCCATCAGCCGAGAGCGGGGCCTCTCCTACAATGAGCAGTTCTTC. Protein: CAISRERGLSYNEQFF.

The chain links TRBV15 to TRBJ1-1; D might be TRBD1 (6 bases). This CDR3 comprises 16 residues. Trimming pared 5 bases from V and 7 bases from J, leaving 23 bases between. Germline-derived CDR1 and CDR2 are LNHNV and YYDKDF (reference sequence). CDR3 loop: CATSPGGQLSSLEAFF. As DNA, the CDR3 is TGTGCCACCAGCCCCGGGGGGCAGCTAAGCTCCCTTGAAGCTTTCTTT.

The V gene is TRBV30, the J gene TRBJ1-2; D not certain. Trimming removed 2 bases from V and 4 bases from J, with 2 bases in between. Germline values: CDR1 GTSNPN, CDR2 SVGIG (reference sequence). CDR3 length: 10 residues. The CDR3 sequence is CAWSRYGYTF. The CDR3 DNA reads TGTGCCTGGAGTCGCTATGGCTACACCTTC. The full variable domain, completed using reference TRBV30 and TRBJ1-2, is SQTIHQWPATLVQPVGSPLSLECTVEGTSNPNLYWYRQAAGRGLQLLFYSVGIGQISSEVPQNLSASRPQDRQFILSSKKLLLSDSGFYLCAWSRYGYTFGSGTRLTVV.

Points on this clone: At one end, the junction sequence differs from germline, possibly due to a read error. The chain is built from TRBV7-6 and TRBJ1-4; 7 nucleotides match TRBD1. Per the germline V gene, CDR1 is SGHVS and CDR2 is FNYEAQ. This CDR3 region has 15 residues. CDR3 region: CVSSLVGGKDEKLFF. CDR3 nucleotides: TGTGTCAGCAGCTTAGTAGGGGGCAAGGACGAAAAACTGTTTTTT.

This clone was seen more than once but under ten times. The chain joins TRBV4-2 to TRBJ2-1, with D perhaps being TRBD1 or TRBD2 (6 bases each). This CDR3 spans 13 amino acids. Deletions cut 0 bases from V and 10 bases from J, with 10 bases between. Germline V CDR1 and CDR2: LGHNA, YNFKEQ. The CDR3 DNA reads as TGTGCCAGCAGCCAAGATCACGGGGGCGAGCAGTTCTTC. Translated: CASSQDHGGEQFF.

The V and J genes are TRBV2 and TRBJ2-2; 11 bases are shared with TRBD1. V was pared by 9 bases and J by 6 bases, with 12 bases of the junction left unmatched. There are 16 residues in the CDR3. CDR1 is SNHLY and CDR2 is FYNNEI in the germline V gene. In nucleotides, the CDR3 is TGTGCCAGTACCGGGACAGGGGGATCGCTACCCGGGGAGCTGTTTTTT. Amino acids: CASTGTGGSLPGELFF.

This rearrangement joins TRBV6-5 to TRBJ1-4; D uncertain. Per germline, CDR1 MNHEY and CDR2 SVGAGI. Trimming removed 4 bases from V and 2 bases from J, with 5 bases in between. The CDR3 extends over 13 amino acids. The CDR3 DNA reads TGTGCCAGCAGTTTTCAGACTAATGAAAAACTGTTTTTT. Encoded protein: CASSFQTNEKLFF.

The genes are TRBV7-2 and TRBJ2-5; 9 bases line up with TRBD2. J gave up 5 bases and V 7 bases, and 11 bases lay outside the gene matches. The V gene's germline CDR1 is SGHTA and CDR2 FQGNSA. The CDR3 loop spans 15 amino acids. The CDR3 loop reads CASTNAGGGAETQYF. CDR3 nucleotide sequence: TGTGCCAGCACCAATGCTGGCGGGGGGGCGGAGACCCAGTACTTC.

The chain has TRBV25-1 and TRBJ1-6, with D possibly being TRBD1 (6 bases). The CDR3 totals 16 residues. The V end was cut by 7 bases, the J end by 8 bases, with 21 bases between. Germline V CDR1 and CDR2: MGHDK, SYGVNS. In DNA, the CDR3 is TGTGCCAGCACGAGCCGCCCGACAGGAACCGATTCACCCCTCCACTTT. The encoded protein is CASTSRPTGTDSPLHF.

The V gene is TRBV5-8, the J gene TRBJ2-7, with D possibly called TRBD1 or TRBD2 (5 bases each). The CDR3 sequence is 15 residues long. Per the germline V gene, CDR1 is SGHTS and CDR2 is YDEGEE. V shed 3 bases and J shed 6 bases, with 19 bases lying between them. CDR3 protein: CASSWGPGADSEQYF. The CDR3 coding sequence is TGTGCCAGCAGCTGGGGCCCCGGGGCCGATTCCGAGCAGTACTTC.

The chain recombines TRBV29-1 with TRBJ2-1; 8 bases align to TRBD2. Germline trimming cut 2 bases from V and 10 bases from J; bases unmatched to any gene: 10. Looked up from germline, CDR1 is SQVTM and CDR2 is ANQGSEA. The CDR3 length is 14 residues. The CDR3, as DNA: TGCAGCGTTGAAAAAGTTCTAGCGGGCCGAGAGCAGTTCTTC. Translated, it gives CSVEKVLAGREQFF.

The V call is TRBV9, the J call TRBJ2-2, with 8 bases fitting TRBD1. The junction had 7 bases not matched to a gene; V was cut back by 4 bases and J by 2 bases. The CDR3 runs 16 residues. The germline V gene has CDR1 SGDLS and CDR2 YYNGEE. Written as DNA, the CDR3 is TGTGCCAGCAGCTCCTATGGACAGGGTAACACCGGGGAGCTGTTTTTT. Its protein is CASSSYGQGNTGELFF.